This T cell receptor (beta chain) was recovered during a study of CD8 T cells in ankylosing spondylitis. In its sample, this clonotype was seen a few times. Its antigen is not known. The study's findings and limits: Earlier work had already found some motif variants in reactive arthritis synovial fluid and blood. Typical of ankylosing spondylitis blood, it appeared, was a TCR beta motif of eight highly homologous variants.

Trimming cost V 4 bases and J 2 bases; bases outside gene matches: 8. The CDR3 extends over 17 amino acids. CDR1 and CDR2 from the germline V gene are SGHTA and FQGNSA. Using quantitative 5'-RACE with molecular barcodes, the authors made TCR beta libraries. TCRdb re-derived calls from the 5' RACE reads in MiXCR, one entry per CDR3 protein. The table lists fewer than 750,000 distinct CDR3 sequences, under 20% of them singletons. The chain couples TRBV7-2 to TRBJ2-3; 11 nucleotides match TRBD2. This clonotype was obtained from a male donor with ankylosing spondylitis. The sequencing sample was made of blood, either unsorted or a sorted T cell fraction (not recorded which). The DNA of the CDR3 is TGTGCCAGCAGCTCATCGAGACTAGCGGGACTCACAGATACGCAGTATTTT. Residues: CASSSSRLAGLTDTQYF.